This TCR beta chain emerged from a study of technical replicates of blood from a handful of donors. The table came from immunoSEQ multiplex PCR; TCRdb's copy has only in-frame clones and leaves some out. The data contain some 80,000 clones, 92% of them singletons. Only one count was recorded for this clone. The CDR3 is 15 residues long. Per germline, CDR1 MNHEY and CDR2 SMNVEV (reference sequence). Trimming cost V 7 bases and J 0 bases, with 13 bases left between them. This sequence was found in a human donor in good health. Material for sequencing was T cells isolated from PBMCs. The chain joins TRBV27 to TRBJ1-5; D perhaps matches TRBD1 (6 bases). CDR3 amino acids: CASMRTAYSNQPQHF. CDR3 nucleotides: TGTGCCAGCATGCGGACAGCATATAGCAATCAGCCCCAGCATTTT.